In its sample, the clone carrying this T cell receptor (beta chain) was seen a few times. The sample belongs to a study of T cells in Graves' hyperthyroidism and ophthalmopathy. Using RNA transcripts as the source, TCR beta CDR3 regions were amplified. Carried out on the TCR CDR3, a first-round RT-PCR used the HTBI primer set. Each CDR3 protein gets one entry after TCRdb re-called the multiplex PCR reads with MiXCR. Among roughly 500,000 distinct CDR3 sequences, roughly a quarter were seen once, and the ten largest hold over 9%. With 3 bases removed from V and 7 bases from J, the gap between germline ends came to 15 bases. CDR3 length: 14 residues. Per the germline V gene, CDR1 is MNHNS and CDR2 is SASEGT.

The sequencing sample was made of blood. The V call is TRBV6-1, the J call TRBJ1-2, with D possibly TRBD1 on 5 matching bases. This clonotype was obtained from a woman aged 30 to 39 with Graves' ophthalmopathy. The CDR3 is CASSELGASSGYTF. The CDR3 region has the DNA TGTGCCAGCAGTGAGCTCGGGGCGTCTAGTGGCTACACCTTC.